Shown below are 17 T cell receptor beta chains from a single sample sequenced in a study of blood T cell repertoires in COVID-19. Assay used: immunoSEQ multiplex PCR; TCRdb lists only in-frame clones, some missing. The sample lists 75,000 to 100,000 clones, about 86% seen once, with about 1.8% in the top ten. Source material: peripheral blood. The receptors derive from an elderly man with acute or convalescent COVID-19.

The V gene is TRBV19, the J gene TRBJ2-3; TRBD1 matches 10 bases. V was clipped by 5 bases and J by 7 bases; unmatched bases: 6. Germline V lookup: CDR1 LNHDA, CDR2 SQIVND (reference sequence). The CDR3 totals 14 residues. CDR3 loop: CASSSRTGGYTQYF. In DNA, the CDR3 is TGTGCCAGTAGTTCGAGGACAGGGGGTTATACGCAGTATTTT. The variable domain in full, with the rest retrieved from reference TRBV19 and TRBJ2-3, is DGGITQSPKYLFRKEGQNVTLSCEQNLNHDAMYWYRQDPGQGLRLIYYSQIVNDFQKGDIAEGYSVSREKKESFPLTVTSAQKNPTAFYLCASSSRTGGYTQYFGPGTRLTVL.

V usage is TRBV7-2 and J usage is TRBJ1-4, with D possibly being TRBD1 (6 bases). The germline CDR1 and CDR2 sequences are SGHTA and FQGNSA. The germline V and J ends were trimmed by 0 bases and 6 bases, with 11 bases remaining between them. The CDR3 sequence is 15 residues long. CDR3 protein: CASSLAQGRDEKLFF. In DNA form, the CDR3 reads TGTGCCAGCAGCTTAGCGCAGGGGCGGGATGAAAAACTGTTTTTT.

In its sample, this clone was seen a few times. The chain employs TRBV5-6 and TRBJ2-2; D perhaps matches TRBD1 (6 bases). Germline CDR1 reads SGHDT; CDR2 reads YYEEEE. V dropped 2 bases and J dropped 3 bases, with 11 bases sitting between them. This CDR3 comprises 15 residues. The CDR3 DNA sequence: TGTGCCAGCAGCTTTCTTGGACAGCACACCGGGGAGCTGTTTTTT. This gives the protein CASSFLGQHTGELFF.

On this clone: Relative to the germline gene, one junction end is altered; a read error may explain this. The J gene is TRBJ1-1, the V gene TRBV6-1; TRBD1 aligns across 8 bases. The length of the CDR3 is 14 residues. Germline V gene lookup returns CDR1 MNHNS and CDR2 SASEGT. The DNA of the CDR3 is TGTGCCAGCAGGGAAGGGACAGGGAACACTGAAGCTTTCTTT. This encodes CASREGTGNTEAFF.

This clone was counted a single time. The J gene is TRBJ1-5, the V gene TRBV28; D gene unclear. The CDR3 has 14 residues. V dropped 7 bases and J dropped 0 bases, with 10 bases sitting between them. Per the germline V gene, CDR1 is MDHEN and CDR2 is SYDVKM. The CDR3 protein is CASIGGGSNQPQHF. CDR3 nucleotides: TGTGCCAGCATTGGAGGTGGTAGCAATCAGCCCCAGCATTTT.

V and J are TRBV6-5 and TRBJ2-1; TRBD2 might be the D (6 bases). The CDR3 is 16 residues long. Trimming took off 0 bases at V and 8 bases at J, with 17 bases between the two ends. Germline CDR1 reads MNHEY; CDR2 reads SVGAGI. The DNA of the CDR3 is TGTGCCAGCAGTTACTCGATGGGCGGGGAGGTAGATGAGCAGTTCTTC. It specifies CASSYSMGGEVDEQFF.

This rearrangement joins TRBV7-2 to TRBJ2-7; possible D gene TRBD1, 6 bases. The CDR3 has 15 residues. Trimming removed 1 base from V and 0 bases from J, with 10 bases in between. Germline V lookup: CDR1 SGHTA, CDR2 FQGNSA. The CDR3 region has the DNA TGTGCCAGCAGCTTAGAGGGGACAAGCTCCTACGAGCAGTACTTC. Its protein is CASSLEGTSSYEQYF.

This chain links TRBV29-1 with TRBJ2-2; the match to TRBD1 covers 7 bases. This CDR3 region has 14 residues. Trimming at V came to 6 bases and at J to 4 bases, leaving 8 bases not matched to a gene. From germline, CDR1 is SQVTM and CDR2 ANQGSEA. The CDR3 here is CSVTTGVGTGELFF. CDR3 DNA sequence: TGCAGCGTCACAACAGGGGTTGGCACCGGGGAGCTGTTTTTT.

J is TRBJ2-3 and V is TRBV5-4; D is undetermined. The closer fit of TRBJ1-5 to the DNA end suggests the J call may be wrong. CDR1 and CDR2 from the germline V gene are SGHNT and YYREEE (reference sequence). The CDR3 is 13 amino acids. In nucleotides, the CDR3 is TGTGCCAGCAGCTTGGAAGACGGAGATACGCAGCATTTT. Its protein product is CASSLEDGDTQHF.

This clone was detected once. One end of the junction varies from germline; a read error may be responsible. The gene calls are TRBV7-7 and TRBJ2-5; D call uncertain. From germline, CDR1 is SSHAT and CDR2 FNYEAQ (reference sequence). The CDR3 consists of 14 residues. CDR3 sequence reads: CASSFRQTKETQYF. CDR3 nucleotide sequence: TGTGCTAGCAGCTTCCGACAAACAAAAGAGACCCAGTACTTC.

This chain uses TRBV27 with TRBJ2-4, with 9 bases matching TRBD1. The CDR3 has 14 amino acids. The ends lost 6 bases at V and 5 bases at J; junction bases unmatched: 5. Germline lookup yields CDR1 MNHEY and CDR2 SMNVEV (reference sequence). The CDR3 DNA reads TGTGCCAGCAGGCTAAACAGGGGGCAAAACATTCAGTACTTC. Translating gives CASRLNRGQNIQYF.

This clone showed up just a few times. The chain combines TRBV28 with TRBJ1-2; TRBD1 is a possible D gene (6 bases). The CDR3 runs 15 residues. Trimming removed 5 bases from V and 9 bases from J, with 22 bases in between. Germline V gives CDR1 MDHEN, CDR2 SYDVKM. The CDR3, as DNA: TGTGCCAGCAGTCCGCGGGGTTGGGGGGGCCTGAGCTACACCTTC. Its protein product is CASSPRGWGGLSYTF.

The rearrangement uses TRBV19 and TRBJ1-4; TRBD1 agrees at 9 bases. Germline V gene data show CDR1 as LNHDA and CDR2 as SQIVND (reference sequence). The CDR3 loop spans 15 amino acids. V shed 4 bases and J 7 bases; nucleotides not matched to a gene: 7. The CDR3 DNA follows: TGTGCCAGTAGTACCGGGACAGGGCGAGGTGAAAAACTGTTTTTT. It codes for CASSTGTGRGEKLFF.

This chain uses TRBV28 with TRBJ1-2; 7 bases line up with TRBD1. Germline values: CDR1 MDHEN, CDR2 SYDVKM. V trimming: 4 bases; J trimming: 1 base; junction bases outside the gene matches: 9. The CDR3 contains 16 residues. CDR3 loop: CASSSLTGTVNYGYTF. As DNA, the CDR3 is TGTGCCAGCAGTTCGCTAACCGGGACAGTTAACTATGGCTACACCTTC.

The chain recombines TRBV7-2 with TRBJ2-7; D might be TRBD2 (6 bases). V lost 1 base and J 4 bases, leaving 14 bases between the germline ends. The CDR3 loop spans 15 amino acids. In germline, CDR1 is SGHTA, CDR2 FQGNSA. CDR3 region: CASSLGPGSIYEQYF. The CDR3 bases are TGTGCCAGCAGCTTAGGTCCCGGGAGTATTTACGAGCAGTACTTC. The complete variable domain, with remaining parts taken from reference TRBV7-2 and TRBJ2-7, reads GAGVSQSPSNKVTEKGKDVELRCDPISGHTALYWYRQSLGQGLEFLIYFQGNSAPDKSGLPSDRFSAERTGGSVSTLTIQRTQQEDSAVYLCASSLGPGSIYEQYFGPGTRLTVT.

The V gene is TRBV18, the J gene TRBJ2-7; the D gene is possibly TRBD2 (5 bases). The V and J ends lost 3 bases and 6 bases respectively, with 6 bases between them. The germline V gene has CDR1 KGHSH and CDR2 LQKENI. The CDR3 has 11 residues. The CDR3 loop is CASSPDSEQYF. The CDR3 DNA is TGTGCCAGCTCACCGGACTCCGAGCAGTACTTC. The entire variable domain, with the rest obtained from reference TRBV18 and TRBJ2-7, is as follows: NAGVMQNPRHLVRRRGQEARLRCSPMKGHSHVYWYRQLPEEGLKFMVYLQKENIIDESGMPKERFSAEFPKEGPSILRIQQVVRGDSAAYFCASSPDSEQYFGPGTRLTVT.

DNA for the CDR3: TGTGCCATCAGTGGGGGACAGCCCTACGAGCAGTACTTC. Amino acid sequence: CAISGGQPYEQYF. The chain employs TRBV10-3 and TRBJ2-7; 7 bases agree with TRBD1. The V segment lost 4 bases and the J segment 2 bases; nucleotides outside the gene matches: 2. In germline, CDR1 is ENHRY, CDR2 SYGVKD. CDR3 length: 13 residues.